This TCR beta chain was profiled in a study of cytomegalovirus exposure and HLA in healthy donors. PCR was performed using 60 Vbeta and 13 Jbeta primers. Produced via immunoSEQ multiplex PCR; TCRdb's table is partial and in-frame only. The sample holds around 69,000 clones, less than 85% seen once. Germline V gene data show CDR1 as SGHRS and CDR2 as YFSETQ. The V gene end was trimmed by 2 bases and the J gene end by 2 bases; junction bases not matched to a gene: 11. This CDR3 region has 19 residues. Sequencing was performed on PBMCs. The source is a woman in her 50s in good health and CMV-seropositive. The rearrangement uses TRBV5-1 and TRBJ2-3; 13 bases are a match to TRBD2. In nucleotides, the CDR3 is TGCGCCAGCAGCTTTCCGACTAGCGGGAGGACGAGGAACACAGATACGCAGTATTTT. Its translation is CASSFPTSGRTRNTDTQYF.